This T cell receptor beta chain comes out of a study of shared clonotypes between healthy human individuals. Trimming removed 2 bases from V and 0 bases from J, with 10 bases in between. Germline CDR1 reads SNHLY; CDR2 reads FYNNEI. The CDR3 length is 15 residues. Clones were read by immunoSEQ multiplex PCR, and TCRdb kept only the in-frame ones, dropping some. The sample records roughly 2.5 million clones, around nine tenths being singletons. This clonotype originated in a man younger than 35 in good health. This chain joins TRBV2 and TRBJ1-1; no reliable D call. Source material: naive CD4+ T cells sorted from blood. Sample subset: CD45RA+ positively selected. The CDR3 reads CASSELGKVNTEAFF. CDR3 nucleotides: TGTGCCAGCAGTGAACTTGGTAAGGTGAACACTGAAGCTTTCTTT.